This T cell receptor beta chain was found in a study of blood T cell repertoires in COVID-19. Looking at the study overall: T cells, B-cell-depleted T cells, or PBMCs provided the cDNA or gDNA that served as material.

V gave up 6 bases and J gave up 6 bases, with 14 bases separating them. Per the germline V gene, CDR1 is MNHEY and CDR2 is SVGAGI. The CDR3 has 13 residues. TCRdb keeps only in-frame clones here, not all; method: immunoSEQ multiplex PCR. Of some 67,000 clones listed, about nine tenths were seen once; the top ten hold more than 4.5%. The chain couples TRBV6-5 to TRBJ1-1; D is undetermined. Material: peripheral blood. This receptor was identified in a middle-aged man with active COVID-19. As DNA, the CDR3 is TGTGCCAGCAGCCACGATATGAGGGCTGAAGCTTTCTTT. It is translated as CASSHDMRAEAFF.